This passage covers 23 T cell receptor beta chains from one sample sequenced in a study of Ad26.COV2.S vaccination and SARS-CoV-2 variants. Generated by immunoSEQ multiplex PCR, the TCRdb table keeps only in-frame clones and is missing some. The sample includes about 680,000 clones, 89% of them seen just once. Noted treatment: roughly 20 received Ad26.COV2.S at low or high dose, single or two shots; 5 received placebo; per-sample allocation not given. The study sampled participants on day 63 after the first vaccine or placebo injection. Sequenced here: peripheral blood, sampled in a trial of Ad26.COV2.S vaccine versus placebo. The receptors here all came from a person aged 18-65 years who received the Ad26.COV2.S COVID-19 vaccine or a placebo.

The genes are TRBV3-1 (or the pseudogene TRBV3-2) and TRBJ2-7; D may be TRBD1 (7 bases). This CDR3 has 15 amino acids. Germline values: CDR1 LGHDT, CDR2 YNNKEL (reference sequence). Deletions cut 4 bases from V and 2 bases from J, with 15 bases between. The CDR3 DNA sequence: TGTGCCAGCAGCCGCGGGACAGTGGCCCCCTACGAGCAGTACTTC. As protein: CASSRGTVAPYEQYF.

V gene TRBV19 combines with J gene TRBJ1-2; TRBD1 aligns across 7 bases. The trim removed 6 bases at V and 2 bases at J, leaving 12 bases unmatched. This CDR3 is built from 16 residues. CDR1 LNHDA and CDR2 SQIVND come from the germline V gene (reference sequence). The CDR3 DNA is TGTGCCAGTAGCCGGGACAGTCTAGGAATGAACTATGGCTACACCTTC. Translation: CASSRDSLGMNYGYTF.

The chain links TRBV19 to TRBJ2-3; D remains unclear. The germline V and J ends were trimmed by 9 bases and 2 bases, with 9 bases remaining between them. The germline CDR1 and CDR2 sequences are LNHDA and SQIVND (reference sequence). The CDR3 covers 12 residues. The CDR3 nucleotides read TGTGCCAGCCTCGGGCCCACAGATACGCAGTATTTT. Its protein is CASLGPTDTQYF.

The gene calls are TRBV9 and TRBJ1-2; D not resolved. Trimming took off 4 bases at V and 8 bases at J, with 12 bases between the two ends. This CDR3 comprises 12 residues. Germline CDR1 reads SGDLS; CDR2 reads YYNGEE. This CDR3 reads CASSSPRYGYTF. CDR3 nucleotides: TGTGCCAGCAGCTCGCCCCGATACGGCTACACCTTC.

The V and J genes are TRBV30 and TRBJ2-7; 12 bases map to TRBD2. This CDR3 comprises 16 residues. Germline V CDR1 and CDR2: GTSNPN, SVGIG (reference sequence). After removal of 2 bases from V and 3 bases from J, the junction contained 8 bases not matched to a gene. The chain's CDR3 is CAWSLFRTSGVYEQYF. The DNA of the CDR3 is TGTGCCTGGAGTCTATTTCGGACTAGCGGGGTCTACGAGCAGTACTTC.

DNA for the CDR3: TGTGCCAGCAGCCAAGATCCTGGCGGGGCCTACAATGAGCAGTTCTTC. This encodes CASSQDPGGAYNEQFF. The gene calls are TRBV3-1 (or the pseudogene TRBV3-2) and TRBJ2-1, with D possibly being TRBD2 (6 bases). The germline V and J ends were trimmed by 0 bases and 2 bases, with 11 bases remaining between them. The CDR3 is 16 residues long. The germline V gene has CDR1 LGHDT and CDR2 YNNKEL (reference sequence).

This chain connects TRBV5-1 to TRBJ1-3; the D gene is possibly TRBD1 (6 bases). The CDR3 contains 17 residues. Germline assignment: CDR1 SGHRS and CDR2 YFSETQ. V was pared by 4 bases and J by 0 bases, with 17 bases between. The CDR3 protein is CASSQTPGAISGNTIYF. The CDR3, as DNA: TGCGCCAGCAGCCAAACTCCAGGGGCCATCTCTGGAAACACCATATATTTT.

V and J are TRBV5-4 and TRBJ1-1; a weak D match, TRBD1 (6 bases). CDR3 length: 15 residues. With 0 bases removed from V and 6 bases from J, the gap between germline ends came to 15 bases. Germline V gene lookup returns CDR1 SGHNT and CDR2 YYREEE (reference sequence). Written as DNA, the CDR3 is TGTGCCAGCAGCTTGGAGTCGAGGGGGGTGGCTGAAGCTTTCTTT. It encodes CASSLESRGVAEAFF.

The rearrangement joins TRBV7-2 to TRBJ1-1, with D tentatively TRBD1 (6 bases). In germline, CDR1 is SGHTA, CDR2 FQGNSA. This CDR3 is built from 13 residues. Trimming removed 4 bases at V and 8 bases at J, with 14 bases between. CDR3 bases: TGTGCCAGCAGCTATAGGGGGTTGGGCGAAGCTTTCTTT. Protein product: CASSYRGLGEAFF.

This chain connects TRBV19 to TRBJ1-3; 8 bases align to TRBD1. With V trimmed by 5 bases and J by 4 bases, 7 bases remained unmatched. This CDR3 contains 15 residues. Per germline, CDR1 LNHDA and CDR2 SQIVND (reference sequence). The CDR3 protein is CASSGRDRLGNTIYF. The CDR3, as DNA: TGTGCCAGTAGTGGCCGGGACAGGTTGGGAAACACCATATATTTT.

The V call is TRBV7-9, the J call TRBJ1-2; no firm D call. This CDR3 is 11 amino acids long. V lost 5 bases to trimming and J lost 11 bases, with 12 bases between them. The germline V gene encodes CDR1 SEHNR and CDR2 FQNEAQ (reference sequence). The CDR3 DNA reads TGTGCCAGCAGCCCAGACATTCTGTACACCTTC. This codes for CASSPDILYTF. Supplemented by reference TRBV7-9 and TRBJ1-2, the full variable domain reads DTGVSQNPRHKITKRGQNVTFRCDPISEHNRLYWYRQTLGQGPEFLTYFQNEAQLEKSRLLSDRFSAERPKGSFSTLEIQRTEQGDSAMYLCASSPDILYTFGSGTRLTVV.

The genes are TRBV13 and TRBJ2-7; 7 nucleotides match TRBD1. Looked up from germline, CDR1 is PRHDT and CDR2 is FYEKMQ (reference sequence). The CDR3 is 15 amino acids. Germline trimming cut 0 bases from V and 0 bases from J; bases unmatched to any gene: 2. This CDR3 reads CASSLGGGSSYEQYF. The DNA for the CDR3 is TGTGCCAGCAGCTTAGGAGGGGGCAGCTCCTACGAGCAGTACTTC.

The rearrangement joins TRBV15 to TRBJ2-7; 7 bases are shared with TRBD1. The germline V gene has CDR1 LNHNV and CDR2 YYDKDF (reference sequence). V trimming: 0 bases; J trimming: 3 bases; junction bases outside the gene matches: 2. CDR3 length: 14 amino acids. CDR3 DNA: TGTGCCACCAGCAGAGAGACAGGGAACTACGAGCAGTACTTC. This codes for CATSRETGNYEQYF.

Only a few counts were recorded for this clone. This rearrangement joins TRBV14 to TRBJ1-2, with 7 nucleotides matching TRBD1. Germline values: CDR1 SGHDN, CDR2 FVKESK. The CDR3 sequence is 15 residues long. After removal of 4 bases from V and 4 bases from J, the junction contained 9 bases not matched to a gene. In DNA form, the CDR3 reads TGTGCCAGCAGCCTTCGGACAGGAGAATTCTATGGCTACACCTTC. Residues: CASSLRTGEFYGYTF.

This clone occurred once. J is TRBJ2-1 and V is TRBV5-4; 9 nucleotides agree with TRBD2. Germline V gene data show CDR1 as SGHNT and CDR2 as YYREEE (reference sequence). After removal of 3 bases from V and 7 bases from J, the junction contained 8 bases not matched to a gene. There are 15 residues in the CDR3. The DNA of the CDR3 is TGTGCCAGCAGCTCGATAGCGGGAGTCAAGAATGAGCAGTTCTTC. Translating it yields CASSSIAGVKNEQFF.

The sample holds a few counts of this clone. The CDR3 loop is CASTPGTSQPQHF. DNA of the CDR3: TGTGCCAGCACCCCGGGGACTAGTCAGCCCCAGCATTTT. V and J are TRBV6-2 or TRBV6-3 and TRBJ1-5; possible D gene TRBD1, 5 bases. The CDR3 runs 13 residues. CDR1 is MNHEY and CDR2 is SVGEGT in the germline V gene. The V end was cut by 7 bases, the J end by 6 bases, with 13 bases between.

The chain is built from TRBV5-4 and TRBJ2-7; maybe TRBD1 (6 bases). The CDR3 contains 13 residues. Looked up from germline, CDR1 is SGHNT and CDR2 is YYREEE (reference sequence). The germline V and J ends were trimmed by 0 bases and 3 bases, with 7 bases remaining between them. DNA for the CDR3: TGTGCCAGCAGCTTGGACAGGGTCTACGAGCAGTACTTC. Its translation: CASSLDRVYEQYF.

This clone showed up just once. The J gene is TRBJ2-2, the V gene TRBV12-5; 12 bases map to TRBD2. Per the germline V gene, CDR1 is LGHNT and CDR2 is FRNRAP. V was clipped by 5 bases and J by 3 bases; unmatched bases: 16. This CDR3 contains 20 residues. The CDR3 loop is CASGLTPASGGAWDTGELFF. CDR3 coding DNA: TGTGCTAGTGGTCTAACCCCGGCTAGCGGGGGGGCCTGGGACACCGGGGAGCTGTTTTTT.

This clone showed up just a few times. This chain links TRBV2 with TRBJ1-5; weak D call: TRBD1 (6 bases). V lost 7 bases and J lost 5, with 18 bases in between. The CDR3 spans 15 residues. Germline lookup yields CDR1 SNHLY and CDR2 FYNNEI. The CDR3 is CASTLWGKGDQPQHF. The CDR3 DNA sequence: TGTGCCAGCACGCTTTGGGGTAAGGGGGATCAGCCCCAGCATTTT. Drawing the rest from reference TRBV2 and TRBJ1-5, the complete variable domain is EPEVTQTPSHQVTQMGQEVILRCVPISNHLYFYWYRQILGQKVEFLVSFYNNEISEKSEIFDDQFSVERPDGSNFTLKIRSTKLEDSAMYFCASTLWGKGDQPQHFGDGTRLSIL.

J is TRBJ2-2 and V is TRBV9; 10 positions match TRBD2. With 0 bases clipped from V and 0 bases from J, the junction kept 8 bases outside the gene matches. The CDR3 length is 19 residues. Germline lookup yields CDR1 SGDLS and CDR2 YYNGEE. CDR3 in amino acids: CASSVAGLAGDANTGELFF. The CDR3 nucleotides read TGTGCCAGCAGCGTAGCAGGGCTAGCGGGGGACGCGAACACCGGGGAGCTGTTTTTT.

The gene calls are TRBV6-2 or TRBV6-3 and TRBJ2-4; possibly TRBD2 for D (5 bases). V dropped 3 bases and J dropped 0 bases, with 9 bases sitting between them. CDR1 MNHEY and CDR2 SVGEGT come from the germline V gene. This CDR3 contains 15 residues. CDR3 nucleotide sequence: TGTGCCAGCAGTTATAGAGGGCTAGCCAAAAACATTCAGTACTTC. It codes for CASSYRGLAKNIQYF.

J is TRBJ2-5 and V is TRBV2; 8 bases are shared with TRBD1. V lost 8 bases and J lost 4; bases outside the gene matches: 6. Germline lookup yields CDR1 SNHLY and CDR2 FYNNEI. The CDR3 is 13 residues long. CDR3 sequence: CASAGGVRETQYF. The CDR3 bases are TGTGCCAGCGCAGGGGGCGTTCGAGAGACCCAGTACTTC.

This clone occurred once. Sequence at one end of the junction differs from germline and may be a read error. The genes are TRBV7-7 and TRBJ2-3; D is unresolved. CDR1 is SSHAT, CDR2 FNYEAQ, per germline (reference sequence). This CDR3 comprises 13 residues. The CDR3 protein is CASSFGPTDTQYF. As DNA, the CDR3 is TGTGCTAGCAGCTTCGGTCCCACAGATACGCAGTATTTT. The entire variable domain, with the rest obtained from reference TRBV7-7 and TRBJ2-3, is as follows: GAGVSQSPRYKVTKRGQDVTLRCDPISSHATLYWYQQALGQGPEFLTYFNYEAQPDKSGLPSDRFSAERPEGSISTLTIQRTEQRDSAMYRCASSFGPTDTQYFGPGTRLTVL.